The rows below give T cell receptor beta chains drawn from one sample of a study of T-cell reconstitution after alpha-beta-depleted transplantation in children. MiXCR, applied by TCRdb to the PCR reads, yields one record per CDR3 protein. The data show roughly 100,000 distinct CDR3 sequences, with roughly 8% seen just once and about 7% held by the top ten. The sequences come from PBMCs from the stem cell graft donor, collected from the stem cell graft. Every receptor here comes from a human donor who donated a stem cell graft to a child with congenital amegakaryocytic thrombocytopenia. The CDR3 runs from the conserved cysteine through the conserved F or W. A D gene is named only where the DNA matches it firmly. Clone size appears in some rows only: once, few, many, or a class for an expanded clone.

v_call	cdr3_length	d_call	clone_size	j_call	cdr3_aa	cdr3_nt
TRBV7-2	17	-	many	TRBJ2-2	CASSSSPLTTNTGELFF	TGTGCCAGCAGCTCCTCACCCCTGACAACGAACACCGGGGAGCTGTTTTTT
TRBV28	14	TRBD2	many	TRBJ2-7	CASRGTSGTYEQYF	TGTGCCAGCAGAGGGACTAGCGGAACCTACGAGCAGTACTTC
TRBV25-1	13	-	few	TRBJ1-2	CASSEGRNYGYTF	TGTGCCAGCAGTGAAGGGCGGAACTATGGCTACACCTTC
TRBV10-3	13	-	many	TRBJ1-1	CATNRERNTEAFF	TGTGCCACTAACAGGGAGAGGAACACTGAAGCTTTCTTT
TRBV5-1	15	TRBD1	many	TRBJ1-4	CASSLDRGPDEKLFF	TGCGCCAGCAGCTTGGACAGGGGGCCTGATGAAAAACTGTTTTTT
TRBV20-1	16	TRBD2	many	TRBJ2-3	CSAGLAGGDILDTQYF	TGCAGTGCGGGACTAGCGGGAGGGGATATTTTAGATACGCAGTATTTT
TRBV5-4	14	-	many	TRBJ1-2	CASSPSQASYGYTF	TGTGCCAGCAGCCCGAGCCAGGCATCCTATGGCTACACCTTC
TRBV5-6	16	-	many	TRBJ1-2	CASSLGGSTNNYGYTF	TGTGCCAGCAGCTTGGGGGGCAGTACAAATAACTATGGCTACACCTTC
TRBV5-1	12	-	many	TRBJ1-1	CASSRGGTEAFF	TGCGCCAGCAGTAGAGGGGGCACTGAAGCTTTCTTT
TRBV7-9	16	-	-	TRBJ2-7	CASSPARGKSKGEQYF	TGTGCCAGCAGCCCGGCCAGGGGAAAGAGTAAAGGCGAGCAGTACTTC
TRBV5-1	15	-	many	TRBJ2-7	CASSFQSGSSYEQYF	TGCGCCAGCAGCTTTCAATCGGGGAGCTCCTACGAGCAGTACTTC
TRBV5-1	20	TRBD2	many	TRBJ2-1	CASSSRGGGGRRSSYNEQFF	TGCGCCAGCAGCTCCCGGGGCGGTGGCGGGAGGCGTTCCTCCTACAATGAGCAGTTCTTC
TRBV5-1	14	-	many	TRBJ2-1	CASTLQGPYNEQFF	TGCGCCAGCACCCTGCAGGGGCCCTACAATGAGCAGTTCTTC
TRBV20-1	14	TRBD1	many	TRBJ1-2	CSAVTGALLDGYTF	TGCAGTGCTGTCACAGGGGCCCTACTTGATGGCTACACCTTC
TRBV4-3	16	-	many	TRBJ1-1	CASSQTAHLLNTEAFF	TGCGCCAGCAGCCAAACCGCGCACCTTCTTAACACTGAAGCTTTCTTT
TRBV20-1	15	-	many	TRBJ2-1	CSASSGGRLYNEQFF	TGCAGTGCTAGTAGTGGGGGCAGATTGTACAATGAGCAGTTCTTC
TRBV20-1	17	TRBD2	many	TRBJ2-7	CSASSLGLAGGSYEQYF	TGCAGTGCTAGCAGCCTGGGACTAGCGGGGGGCTCCTACGAGCAGTACTTC
TRBV12-3/TRBV12-4	18	TRBD2	many	TRBJ2-7	CASSLAGLAGGPAYEQYF	TGTGCCAGCAGTTTAGCGGGACTAGCGGGAGGTCCTGCCTACGAGCAGTACTTC
TRBV7-8	15	TRBD2	many	TRBJ2-1	CASSPRGASYNEQFF	TGTGCCAGCAGCCCGCGGGGGGCCTCCTACAATGAGCAGTTCTTC
TRBV18	13	-	many	TRBJ2-7	CASSPDWVDEQYF	TGTGCCAGCTCACCGGACTGGGTAGACGAGCAGTACTTC
TRBV11-2	14	-	many	TRBJ2-1	CASSLVSLYNEQFF	TGTGCCAGCAGCTTAGTATCCCTCTACAATGAGCAGTTCTTC
TRBV29-1	15	TRBD2	many	TRBJ2-7	CSVEGGGRSPYEQYF	TGCAGCGTTGAGGGGGGCGGGAGGTCCCCCTACGAGCAGTACTTC
TRBV27	16	TRBD1	many	TRBJ1-5	CASRGDTGGAGQPQHF	TGTGCCAGCAGAGGGGACACAGGGGGCGCGGGTCAGCCCCAGCATTTT
TRBV29-1	14	-	many	TRBJ2-7	CSVEVSPGPYEQYF	TGCAGCGTTGAAGTTAGTCCAGGGCCCTACGAGCAGTACTTC
TRBV20-1	15	-	many	TRBJ1-5	CSAPQGQPYNQPQHF	TGCAGTGCCCCCCAAGGGCAGCCTTACAATCAGCCCCAGCATTTT
TRBV24-1	13	TRBD1	-	TRBJ2-7	CATSDRDSYEQYF	TGTGCCACCAGTGACCGGGACAGCTACGAGCAGTACTTC
TRBV20-1	13	-	many	TRBJ1-1	CSAKEGLYTEAFF	TGCAGTGCTAAGGAGGGGCTTTACACTGAAGCTTTCTTT
TRBV4-3	19	TRBD1	many	TRBJ1-2	CASSQLAPGQGPVWYGYTF	TGCGCCAGCAGCCAACTTGCTCCGGGACAGGGACCCGTTTGGTATGGCTACACCTTC
TRBV29-1	14	-	many	TRBJ2-3	CSVKGGARGDTQYF	TGCAGCGTCAAGGGGGGGGCCCGCGGGGATACGCAGTATTTT